This is a list of T cell receptor beta chains from one sample in a study of blood T cell repertoires in COVID-19. Profiling relied on immunoSEQ multiplex PCR, and the TCRdb table lists in-frame clones only, not all of them. This sample carries about 120,000 clones, about nine tenths of them seen once, and the ten largest clones take roughly 10%. Material for sequencing was peripheral blood. These receptor sequences come from a woman in her seventies with COVID-19, enrolled during active disease. Both conserved end residues are part of each CDR3. D genes are given only for firm matches. Size tells how often a clone was seen (once, few, many) or the class of an expanded clone, and some rows leave it out.

J,length,size,D,V,DNA,CDR3
TRBJ2-7,13,-,TRBD1,TRBV30,TGTGCCTGGGGGACAGGGCACTCCTACGAGCAGTACTTC,CAWGTGHSYEQYF
TRBJ2-6,15,-,-,TRBV19,TGTGCCAGTTACTCGCTCGGGTCTGGGGCCAACGTCCTGACTTTC,CASYSLGSGANVLTF
TRBJ1-2,14,few,-,TRBV25-1,TGTGCCAGCAGTGAATCGGCAGGGCGTTACGGCTACACCTTC,CASSESAGRYGYTF
TRBJ2-3,14,-,TRBD2,TRBV7-3,TGTGCCAGCAGCTCGAGCGGGGGGCCCAATACGCAGTATTTT,CASSSSGGPNTQYF
TRBJ1-2,15,once,-,TRBV11-2,TGTGCCAGCAGCTTAGAGGGGCGGTACTCTTATGGCTACACCTTC,CASSLEGRYSYGYTF
TRBJ2-3,16,-,TRBD2,TRBV4-1,TGCGCCAGCAGCCCCCAGTCTAGCGGGGGACCAGATACGCAGTATTTT,CASSPQSSGGPDTQYF
TRBJ1-2,13,-,-,TRBV2,TGTGCCAGCCGGTGGGCCGGCGACTATGGCTACACCTTC,CASRWAGDYGYTF
TRBJ1-2,13,-,-,TRBV7-2,TGTGCCAGCAGCGCGGACAGTAACTATGGCTACACCTTC,CASSADSNYGYTF
TRBJ2-7,12,-,-,TRBV28,TGTGCCAGCTTAAAGAGCCCCCTCGCGCAGTACTTC,CASLKSPLAQYF
TRBJ2-5,12,-,TRBD2,TRBV28,TGTGCCAGCTCTAGCGGGGGGAAGACCCAGTACTTC,CASSSGGKTQYF
TRBJ2-3,15,once,TRBD2,TRBV7-2,TGTGCCAGCAGCTTCGCCGGACTAGCGGGGGGGATTCAGTATTTT,CASSFAGLAGGIQYF
TRBJ2-5,16,-,TRBD2,TRBV5-4,TGTGCCAGCAGCGCGGGACTAGCGGGGGGCGGAGAGACCCAGTACTTC,CASSAGLAGGGETQYF
TRBJ1-1,15,-,-,TRBV23-1,TGCGCCAGCAGTCACCCCCCCTCGGGAAACACTGAAGCTTTCTTT,CASSHPPSGNTEAFF
TRBJ2-5,15,-,TRBD2,TRBV5-1,TGCGCCAGCAGCGCTAGCGGGAACCCTCAAGAGACCCAGTACTTC,CASSASGNPQETQYF
TRBJ2-1,15,once,TRBD2,TRBV7-2,TGTGCCAGCAGCCCCGGGAGGGGGGGGGTCAATGAGCAGTTCTTC,CASSPGRGGVNEQFF
TRBJ1-5,17,-,-,TRBV18,TGTGCCAGCTCACCACCCATCTCGTTAGAGGGCAATCAGCCCCAGCATTTT,CASSPPISLEGNQPQHF
TRBJ2-7,14,-,-,TRBV6-5,TGTGCCAGCAACCCACCCCTAGCGTCTCACGAGCAGTACTTC,CASNPPLASHEQYF
TRBJ1-5,13,-,-,TRBV30,TGTGCCTGGAAAGCGGTAGGGAATCAGCCCCAGCATTTT,CAWKAVGNQPQHF
TRBJ1-5,17,once,-,TRBV19,TGTGCCAGTAGTATAGATCTATACCCCGGTGGCAATCAGCCCCAGCATTTT,CASSIDLYPGGNQPQHF
TRBJ1-1,14,few,-,TRBV27,TGTGCCCGCGAAGTAAGGGGTGAGAACACTGAAGCTTTCTTT,CAREVRGENTEAFF
TRBJ1-2,16,-,TRBD1,TRBV4-2,TGTGCCAGCACTCCTTCGGACAGGGTTAGGTTTTATGGCTACACCTTC,CASTPSDRVRFYGYTF
TRBJ1-3,16,once,TRBD1,TRBV7-8,TGTGCCAGCAGCCTCGCGACAGGGTCTTCTGGAAACACCATATATTTT,CASSLATGSSGNTIYF
TRBJ1-1,11,-,-,TRBV20-1,TGCAGTGCTACAGGGCCCACTGAAGCTTTCTTT,CSATGPTEAFF
TRBJ2-2,15,-,TRBD2,TRBV19,TGTGCCAGTAAGCAACTAGCGGGGGACACCGGGGAGCTGTTTTTT,CASKQLAGDTGELFF
TRBJ2-3,15,once,TRBD2,TRBV6-4,TGTGCCAGCAGTCGACTAGCGGGGGGCACAGATACGCAGTATTTT,CASSRLAGGTDTQYF
TRBJ1-1,15,-,-,TRBV29-1,TGCAGCGTTGAAGATCGGGGGGGCGGAGGCACTGAAGCTTTCTTT,CSVEDRGGGGTEAFF
TRBJ2-3,14,-,TRBD1,TRBV6-5,TGTGCCAGCAGTCGACAGGGTGGCACAGATACGCAGTATTTT,CASSRQGGTDTQYF
TRBJ1-6,14,-,TRBD1,TRBV9,TGTGCCAGCAGCCTACGGGACAGTAATTCACCCCTCCACTTT,CASSLRDSNSPLHF
TRBJ2-4,17,-,-,TRBV5-1,TGCGCCAGCAGCTGGGAGGGGGGGCCCTTAGCCAAAAACATTCAGTACTTC,CASSWEGGPLAKNIQYF
TRBJ2-5,14,-,-,TRBV10-1,TGCGCCAGCAGTGCCGGGACACAGGGAGAGACCCAGTACTTC,CASSAGTQGETQYF
TRBJ2-7,17,-,TRBD1,TRBV7-9,TGTGCCAGCAGCTTAGGTAGGGGGACAGGGCGCTCCTACGAGCAGTACTTC,CASSLGRGTGRSYEQYF
TRBJ1-4,14,once,-,TRBV5-6,TGTGCCAGCAGCTTGGGGCAGGTTAATGAAAAACTGTTTTTT,CASSLGQVNEKLFF
TRBJ1-5,15,-,-,TRBV5-1,TGCGCCAGCAGGGCAGATACGTGGAGCAATCAGCCCCAGCATTTT,CASRADTWSNQPQHF
TRBJ2-2,12,-,-,TRBV6-5,TGTGCCAGCAGTTATTCGGCCGGGGAGCTGTTTTTT,CASSYSAGELFF
TRBJ2-1,16,-,-,TRBV6-5,TGTGCCAGCAGTTACTCACAGGTGGGGTCCTACAATGAGCAGTTCTTC,CASSYSQVGSYNEQFF
TRBJ1-2,11,-,TRBD1,TRBV20-1,TGCAGTTGGAGACAGGGGGATGGCTACACCTTC,CSWRQGDGYTF
TRBJ2-1,15,-,-,TRBV10-1,TGCGCCAGCAGTGAATTAGCGCGTACCTACAATGAGCAGTTCTTC,CASSELARTYNEQFF
TRBJ1-5,14,-,TRBD1,TRBV6-5,TGTGCCAGCAGGGACAGGGGGTCCAATCAGCCCCAGCATTTT,CASRDRGSNQPQHF
TRBJ2-5,15,-,TRBD1,TRBV28,TGTGCCAGCAGTCCTCTCGGGACAGTCCAAGAGACCCAGTACTTC,CASSPLGTVQETQYF
TRBJ1-6,15,-,-,TRBV5-4,-,CASSLVGGGTTWPAF
TRBJ1-6,15,-,-,TRBV3-1/TRBV3-2,TGTGCCAGCAGCCAAGTTCAGGGGTTCCGCTCACCCCTCCACTTT,CASSQVQGFRSPLHF
TRBJ1-5,14,-,-,TRBV18,TGTGCCAGCTCAACGTCTCAGGGAAATCAGCCCCAGCATTTT,CASSTSQGNQPQHF
TRBJ2-5,16,-,-,TRBV18,TGTGCCAGCTCACCGGATACAGGGACGTTTAGGGAGACCCAGTACTTC,CASSPDTGTFRETQYF
TRBJ2-5,15,-,TRBD2,TRBV5-1,TGCGCCAGCAGCCGAACTAGCGGGGGAGGTGAGACCCAGTACTTC,CASSRTSGGGETQYF
TRBJ1-2,16,-,TRBD1,TRBV5-1,TGCGCCAGCAGCTTGGGACCCGGGACAGGGGGCGCTAGCTACACCTTC,CASSLGPGTGGASYTF
TRBJ2-5,16,-,TRBD2,TRBV3-1/TRBV3-2,TGTGCCAGCAGCCTGCCGACTAGCGGGGGAAAAGAGACCCAGTACTTC,CASSLPTSGGKETQYF
TRBJ2-4,15,-,-,TRBV3-1/TRBV3-2,TGTGCCAGCAGCCAAATCGGGTTAGCCAAAAACATTCAGTACTTC,CASSQIGLAKNIQYF
TRBJ1-5,13,-,-,TRBV3-1/TRBV3-2,TGTGCCAGCAGCCAATTCTACAATCAGCCCCAGCATTTT,CASSQFYNQPQHF
TRBJ2-1,18,-,-,TRBV4-1,TGCGCCAGCAGCTCCCAGGGTAAGGCGGGGGCCGCCTACAATGAGCAGTTCTTC,CASSSQGKAGAAYNEQFF
TRBJ2-7,12,-,TRBD2,TRBV28,TGTGCCAGCCATAGCGGGGGCTACGAGCAGTACTTC,CASHSGGYEQYF
TRBJ2-2,15,-,-,TRBV28,TGTGCCAGCAGTTTATCTGGGAGGAACACCGGGGAGCTGTTTTTT,CASSLSGRNTGELFF
TRBJ2-6,16,-,-,TRBV19,TGTGCCAGTAGGAGACAGGCGAACTCTGGGGCCAACGTCCTGACTTTC,CASRRQANSGANVLTF
TRBJ1-5,12,-,-,TRBV2,TGTGCCAGCAAGGGGATTGGGCAGCCCCAGCATTTT,CASKGIGQPQHF
TRBJ1-1,14,-,-,TRBV2,TGTGCCAGCAGTGTACGGCAGGGGATAACTGAAGCTTTCTTT,CASSVRQGITEAFF
TRBJ2-2,15,-,TRBD2,TRBV4-2,TGTGCCAGCAGCCGGGAGACTAGCAATCCCGGGGAGCTGTTTTTT,CASSRETSNPGELFF
TRBJ2-1,15,once,TRBD2,TRBV7-2,TGTGCCAGCAGCTTAGTGTACGGGGGGGACAATGAGCAGTTCTTC,CASSLVYGGDNEQFF
TRBJ1-4,17,-,TRBD1,TRBV10-3,TGTGCCATCAGTCCGGGACAGTCGACTGCAACTAATGAAAAACTGTTTTTT,CAISPGQSTATNEKLFF
TRBJ2-3,12,-,-,TRBV7-9,TGTGCCAGCAGCTTACAGTCCGATACGCAGTATTTT,CASSLQSDTQYF
TRBJ1-3,16,-,-,TRBV5-1,TGCGCCAGCAGCTTGGCCCCCGGGGATCTTGGAAACACCATATATTTT,CASSLAPGDLGNTIYF